The 5 T cell receptor beta chains presented below share a single source sample, sequenced in a study of blood T cell repertoires in COVID-19 (dated by TCRdb to the early 2020s). The library was obtained by the immunoSEQ multiplex PCR assay. The immuneACCESS repertoire file appears here via TCRdb, limited to in-frame rearrangements. These files lack a portion of the clones; in checked studies, under half of the deficit traces to unresolved V genes, and the cause of the others is not known. This sample comprises about 87,000 clones, 70% to 85% of them detected only once. Under 3.5% of the sample lies in the top ten. The sample taken for sequencing was peripheral blood. The source of these receptors is a woman aged 80 or over with COVID-19, enrolled during active disease.

CDR3 sequence reads: CAISNRNLQETQYF. The CDR3 coding sequence is TGTGCCATCAGTAACAGGAACCTCCAAGAGACCCAGTACTTC. The rearrangement links TRBV10-3 to TRBJ2-5, with a weak D call TRBD1 (5 bases). V was cut by 5 bases and J by 1 base, with 11 bases left in between. CDR1 and CDR2 from the germline V gene are ENHRY and SYGVKD. This CDR3 is 14 amino acids long.

The chain has TRBV19 and TRBJ1-2; 11 positions agree with TRBD1. CDR3 length: 15 residues. The J segment lost 4 bases and the V segment lost 7 bases, leaving 8 bases of the junction unmatched. CDR1 LNHDA and CDR2 SQIVND come from the germline V gene (reference sequence). The CDR3 nucleotides are TGTGCCAGTACCATAAGGACAGGGGGCGGCTATGGCTACACCTTC. Its translation is CASTIRTGGGYGYTF.

A note on this clone: A read error may produce the germline difference seen at one junction end. The V call is TRBV28, the J call TRBJ2-7; D gene uncertain. Germline V gene lookup returns CDR1 MDHEN and CDR2 SYDVKM. The CDR3 loop spans 14 amino acids. DNA of the CDR3: TGTGCCAGCACTTTAAGGCGAGCTCGGGACGAGCAGTACTTC. Translating it yields CASTLRRARDEQYF.

J is TRBJ1-1 and V is TRBV5-5; 11 bases match TRBD1. Trimming removed 4 bases from V and 6 bases from J; junction bases left unmatched: 2. The length of the CDR3 is 13 residues. Germline V gene data show CDR1 as SGHKS and CDR2 as YYEKEE (reference sequence). The CDR3 DNA follows: TGTGCCAGCAGCCAGGGACAGGGGGCTGAAGCTTTCTTT. It encodes CASSQGQGAEAFF.

The chain couples TRBV5-1 to TRBJ2-3; 8 bases are a match to TRBD2. V lost 4 bases and J lost 2; bases outside the gene matches: 3. The CDR3 consists of 14 residues. In germline, CDR1 is SGHRS, CDR2 YFSETQ. The CDR3 DNA reads as TGCGCCAGCAGCGTTGGACTAGCCACAGATACGCAGTATTTT. This sequence encodes CASSVGLATDTQYF.